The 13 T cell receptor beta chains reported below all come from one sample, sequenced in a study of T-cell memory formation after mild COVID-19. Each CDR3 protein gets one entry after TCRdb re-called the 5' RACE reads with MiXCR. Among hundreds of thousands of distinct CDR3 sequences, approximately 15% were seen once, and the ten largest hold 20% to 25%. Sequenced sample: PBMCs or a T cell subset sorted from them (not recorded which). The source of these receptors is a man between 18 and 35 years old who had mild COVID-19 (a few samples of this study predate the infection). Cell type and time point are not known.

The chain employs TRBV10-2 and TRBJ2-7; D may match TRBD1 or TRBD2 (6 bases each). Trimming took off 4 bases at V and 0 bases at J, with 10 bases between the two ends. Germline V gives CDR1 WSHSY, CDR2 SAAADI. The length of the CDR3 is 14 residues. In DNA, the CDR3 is TGCGCCAGCAGTGTTCGGGGGCCCTCCTACGAGCAGTACTTC. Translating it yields CASSVRGPSYEQYF.

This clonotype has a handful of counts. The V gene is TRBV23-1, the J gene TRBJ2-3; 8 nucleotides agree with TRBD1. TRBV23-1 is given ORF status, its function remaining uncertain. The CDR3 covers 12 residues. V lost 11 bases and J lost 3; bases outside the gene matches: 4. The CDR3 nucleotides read TGCGCCGGAGACAGGGGAACAGATACGCAGTATTTT. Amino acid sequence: CAGDRGTDTQYF.

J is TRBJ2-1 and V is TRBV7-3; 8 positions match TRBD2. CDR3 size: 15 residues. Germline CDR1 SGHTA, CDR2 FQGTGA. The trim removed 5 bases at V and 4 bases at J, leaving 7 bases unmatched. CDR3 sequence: CASSQPGGGYNEQFF. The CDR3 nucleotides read TGTGCCAGCAGCCAACCGGGAGGGGGTTACAATGAGCAGTTCTTC.

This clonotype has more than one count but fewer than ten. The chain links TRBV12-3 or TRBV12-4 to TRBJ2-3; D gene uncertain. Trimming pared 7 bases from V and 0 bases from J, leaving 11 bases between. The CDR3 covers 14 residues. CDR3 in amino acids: CASTLRVSTDTQYF. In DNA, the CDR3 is TGTGCCAGCACCCTCCGTGTGAGCACAGATACGCAGTATTTT.

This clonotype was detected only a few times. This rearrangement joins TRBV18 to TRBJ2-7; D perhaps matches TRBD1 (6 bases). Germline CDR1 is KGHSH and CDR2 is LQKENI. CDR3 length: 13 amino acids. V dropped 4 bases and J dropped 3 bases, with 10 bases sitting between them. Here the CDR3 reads CASSRDNNYEQYF. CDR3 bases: TGTGCCAGCTCACGGGACAATAACTACGAGCAGTACTTC.

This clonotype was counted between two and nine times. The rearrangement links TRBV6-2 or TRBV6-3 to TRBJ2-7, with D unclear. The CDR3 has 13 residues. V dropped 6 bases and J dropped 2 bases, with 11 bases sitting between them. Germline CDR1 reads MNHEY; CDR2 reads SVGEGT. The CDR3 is CASSHRLTYEQYF. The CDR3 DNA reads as TGTGCCAGCAGCCATCGATTGACCTACGAGCAGTACTTC.

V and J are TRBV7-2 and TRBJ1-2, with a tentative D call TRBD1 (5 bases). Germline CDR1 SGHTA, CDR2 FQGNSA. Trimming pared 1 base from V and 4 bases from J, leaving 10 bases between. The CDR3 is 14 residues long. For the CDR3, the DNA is TGTGCCAGCAGCTTAGGGCAGGGATTCTATGGCTACACCTTC. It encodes CASSLGQGFYGYTF.

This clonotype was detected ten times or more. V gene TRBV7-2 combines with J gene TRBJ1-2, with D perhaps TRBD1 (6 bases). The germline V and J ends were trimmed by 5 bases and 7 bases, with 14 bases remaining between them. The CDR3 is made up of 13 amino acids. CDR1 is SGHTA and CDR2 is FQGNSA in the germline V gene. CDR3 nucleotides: TGTGCCAGCAGCCCTCAGGGGAATTCTGGCTACACCTTC. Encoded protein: CASSPQGNSGYTF. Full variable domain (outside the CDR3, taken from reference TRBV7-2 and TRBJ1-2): GAGVSQSPSNKVTEKGKDVELRCDPISGHTALYWYRQSLGQGLEFLIYFQGNSAPDKSGLPSDRFSAERTGGSVSTLTIQRTQQEDSAVYLCASSPQGNSGYTFGSGTRLTVV.

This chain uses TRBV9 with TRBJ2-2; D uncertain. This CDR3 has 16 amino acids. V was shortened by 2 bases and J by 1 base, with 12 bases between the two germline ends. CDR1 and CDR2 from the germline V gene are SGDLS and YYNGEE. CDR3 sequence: CASSVSVSGNTGELFF. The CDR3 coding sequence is TGTGCCAGCAGCGTGTCAGTTTCGGGGAACACCGGGGAGCTGTTTTTT.

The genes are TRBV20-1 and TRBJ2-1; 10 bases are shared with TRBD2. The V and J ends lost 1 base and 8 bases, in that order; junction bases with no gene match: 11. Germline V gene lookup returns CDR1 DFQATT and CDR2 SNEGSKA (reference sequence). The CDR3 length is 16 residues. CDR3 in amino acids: CSARGWLAGARDEQFF. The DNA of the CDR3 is TGCAGTGCTAGAGGGTGGCTAGCGGGGGCCCGGGATGAGCAGTTCTTC.

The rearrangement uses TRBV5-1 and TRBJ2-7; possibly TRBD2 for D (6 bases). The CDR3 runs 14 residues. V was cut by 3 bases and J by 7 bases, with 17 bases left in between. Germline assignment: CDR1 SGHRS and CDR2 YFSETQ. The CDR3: CASSWRGWQGEQYF. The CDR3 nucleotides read TGCGCCAGCAGCTGGAGGGGATGGCAGGGAGAGCAGTACTTC.

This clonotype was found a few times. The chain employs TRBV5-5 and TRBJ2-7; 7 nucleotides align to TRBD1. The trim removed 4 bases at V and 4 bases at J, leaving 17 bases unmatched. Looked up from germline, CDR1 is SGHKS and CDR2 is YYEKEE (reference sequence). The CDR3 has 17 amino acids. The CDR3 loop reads CASSLIYRGSGDYEQYF. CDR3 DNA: TGTGCCAGCAGCCTTATTTACAGGGGTTCTGGGGATTACGAGCAGTACTTC.

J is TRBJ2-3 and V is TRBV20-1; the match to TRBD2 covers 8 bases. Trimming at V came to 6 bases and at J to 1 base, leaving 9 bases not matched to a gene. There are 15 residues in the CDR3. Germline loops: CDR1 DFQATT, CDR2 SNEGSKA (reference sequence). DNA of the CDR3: TGCAGTGCGGTCCCGGGGGGGTCTGGCACAGATACGCAGTATTTT. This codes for CSAVPGGSGTDTQYF.